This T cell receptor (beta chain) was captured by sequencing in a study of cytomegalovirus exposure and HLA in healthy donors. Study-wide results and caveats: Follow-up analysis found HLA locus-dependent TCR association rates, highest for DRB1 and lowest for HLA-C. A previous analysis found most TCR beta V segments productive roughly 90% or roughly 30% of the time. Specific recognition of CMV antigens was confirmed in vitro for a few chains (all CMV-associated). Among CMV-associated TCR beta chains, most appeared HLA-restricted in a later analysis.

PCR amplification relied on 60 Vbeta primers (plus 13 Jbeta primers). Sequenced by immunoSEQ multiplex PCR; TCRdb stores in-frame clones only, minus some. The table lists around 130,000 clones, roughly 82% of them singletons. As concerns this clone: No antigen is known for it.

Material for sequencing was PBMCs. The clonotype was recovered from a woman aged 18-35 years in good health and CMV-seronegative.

Here the CDR3 reads CASSFRTGTYYEQYF. As DNA, the CDR3 is TGTGCCAGCAGCTTCCGGACAGGGACTTACTACGAGCAGTACTTC. This sequence joins TRBV11-2 and TRBJ2-5, with TRBD1 identical over 8 bases. The DNA end lines up better with TRBJ2-7; the J call may be wrong. There are 15 residues in the CDR3. CDR1 is SGHAT and CDR2 is FQNNGV in the germline V gene.